The 4 T cell receptor beta chains presented below share a single source sample, sequenced in a study of type 1 and type 2 diabetes patients. PCR was run on genomic DNA. The TCR beta CDR3 region was amplified using 30 forward and 13 reverse primers. TCRdb reanalysed the multiplex PCR reads using MiXCR and keeps one entry per CDR3 protein. In the table there are more than 250,000 distinct CDR3 sequences, roughly 48% of which are singletons. Sequencing input: peripheral blood mononuclear cells (PBMCs). The receptors shown here come from a man aged 18 to 29 with type 2 diabetes.

This clonotype was picked up one time. The chain links TRBV6-2 or TRBV6-3 to TRBJ1-4; D might be TRBD1 (6 bases). Looked up from germline, CDR1 is MNHEY and CDR2 is SVGEGT. The CDR3 has 14 amino acids. Trimming removed 4 bases from V and 7 bases from J, with 13 bases in between. The CDR3 region has the DNA TGTGCCAGCAGTTCGGACAGCCCTACTGAAAAACTGTTTTTT. Translated, it gives CASSSDSPTEKLFF.

This clonotype was counted a few times. The rearrangement links TRBV28 to TRBJ1-2; D may be TRBD1 (5 bases). The germline V gene has CDR1 MDHEN and CDR2 SYDVKM. V gave up 3 bases and J gave up 4 bases, with 12 bases separating them. CDR3 length: 14 amino acids. The chain's CDR3 is CASSFQGNGYGYTF. The DNA for the CDR3 is TGTGCCAGCAGTTTCCAGGGAAATGGCTATGGCTACACCTTC.

This rearrangement joins TRBV15 to TRBJ2-3; tentatively, D is TRBD2 (6 bases). The CDR3 length is 15 residues. V lost 3 bases, J lost 2 bases, and 12 bases lay in between. The germline CDR1 and CDR2 sequences are LNHNV and YYDKDF (reference sequence). Here the CDR3 reads CATSSRDSPTDTQYF. The CDR3 DNA follows: TGTGCCACCAGCAGCCGGGACTCCCCCACAGATACGCAGTATTTT.

This clonotype was detected a few times. CDR3 protein: CASWADDPTDTQYF. CDR3 bases: TGTGCCAGCTGGGCGGACGATCCCACAGATACGCAGTATTTT. The chain joins TRBV28 to TRBJ2-3; D unclear. Looked up from germline, CDR1 is MDHEN and CDR2 is SYDVKM. V shed 8 bases and J shed 2 bases, with 14 bases lying between them. CDR3 length: 14 amino acids.